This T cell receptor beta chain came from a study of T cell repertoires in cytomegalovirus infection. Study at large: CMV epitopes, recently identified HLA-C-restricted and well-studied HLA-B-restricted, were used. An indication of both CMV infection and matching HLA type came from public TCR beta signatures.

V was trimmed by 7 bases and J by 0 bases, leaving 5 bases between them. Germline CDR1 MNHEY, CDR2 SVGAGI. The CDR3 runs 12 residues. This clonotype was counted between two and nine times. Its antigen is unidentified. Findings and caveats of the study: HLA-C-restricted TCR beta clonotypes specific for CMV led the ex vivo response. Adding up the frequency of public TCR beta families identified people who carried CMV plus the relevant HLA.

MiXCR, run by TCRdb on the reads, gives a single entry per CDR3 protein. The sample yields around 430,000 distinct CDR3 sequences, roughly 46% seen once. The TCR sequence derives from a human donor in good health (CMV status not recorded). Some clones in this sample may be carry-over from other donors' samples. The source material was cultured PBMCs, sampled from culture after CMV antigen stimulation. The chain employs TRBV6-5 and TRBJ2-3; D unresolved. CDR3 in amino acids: CASKGSTDTQYF. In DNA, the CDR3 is TGTGCCAGCAAGGGAAGCACAGATACGCAGTATTTT.